A selection of T cell receptor beta chains follows, all from one sample in a study of identifying expanded T cells in peripheral blood. Method: immunoSEQ multiplex PCR; TCRdb's copy keeps in-frame clones and lacks some. Here the sample spans over 90,000 clones, about 87% being singletons. Material: blood. The receptors here all came from a person aged 18-70 years in good health. The CDR3 runs from the conserved cysteine through the conserved F or W. Each record gives: CDR3 protein, CDR3 DNA, V gene, D gene, J gene, clone size, CDR3 length. The D gene is left open where the match is weak. Clone size, where shown, is once, few, many, or a class for clones that have expanded.

CASSLTDNQPQHF | TGCGCCAGCAGCCTAACCGATAACCAGCCCCAGCATTTT | TRBV4-3 | NA | TRBJ1-5 | few | 13
CASSLPAENTGELFF | TGCGCCAGCAGCTTGCCAGCGGAGAACACCGGGGAGCTGTTTTTT | TRBV5-1 | NA | TRBJ2-2 | NA | 15
CASSLAGGPTGELFF | TGTGCCAGCAGTCTAGCGGGGGGACCTACCGGGGAGCTGTTTTTT | TRBV6-6 | TRBD2 | TRBJ2-2 | NA | 15
CASSQDPGRAKNIQYF | TGCGCCAGCAGCCAAGACCCCGGGCGGGCCAAAAACATTCAGTACTTC | TRBV4-3 | NA | TRBJ2-4 | NA | 16
CASSLRVLGRDDYGYTF | TGCGCCAGCAGCTTGCGTGTGCTGGGCAGGGATGACTATGGCTACACCTTC | TRBV5-1 | NA | TRBJ1-2 | NA | 17
CASSSGESGELFF | TGTGCCAGCAGTTCAGGGGAATCCGGGGAGCTGTTTTTT | TRBV7-9 | NA | TRBJ2-2 | NA | 13
CASSERREEEQYF | TGCGCCAGCAGTGAGCGCAGGGAGGAGGAGCAGTACTTC | TRBV10-1 | NA | TRBJ2-7 | NA | 13
CASSPGQGLETQYF | TGCGCCAGCAGCCCGGGACAGGGATTGGAGACCCAGTACTTC | TRBV5-1 | TRBD1 | TRBJ2-5 | NA | 14
CASSVGRVVDTIYF | TGTGCCAGCAGTGTCGGCAGGGTGGTAGACACCATATATTTT | TRBV25-1 | NA | TRBJ1-3 | NA | 14
CASSPPKGANTDTQYF | TGTGCCAGCTCACCACCGAAAGGGGCAAACACAGATACGCAGTATTTT | TRBV18 | NA | TRBJ2-3 | once | 16
CASSLGLSTDTQYF | TGTGCCAGCAGTCTAGGACTAAGCACAGATACGCAGTATTTT | TRBV11-2 | NA | TRBJ2-3 | NA | 14
CASSVGINSLETQYF | TGTGCCAGCAGCGTAGGCATTAATAGCCTAGAGACCCAGTACTTC | TRBV9 | NA | TRBJ2-5 | NA | 15
CASSDGQRRGYGYTF | TGTGCCAGCAGTGACGGACAGAGGAGAGGTTATGGCTACACCTTC | TRBV6-4 | NA | TRBJ1-2 | NA | 15